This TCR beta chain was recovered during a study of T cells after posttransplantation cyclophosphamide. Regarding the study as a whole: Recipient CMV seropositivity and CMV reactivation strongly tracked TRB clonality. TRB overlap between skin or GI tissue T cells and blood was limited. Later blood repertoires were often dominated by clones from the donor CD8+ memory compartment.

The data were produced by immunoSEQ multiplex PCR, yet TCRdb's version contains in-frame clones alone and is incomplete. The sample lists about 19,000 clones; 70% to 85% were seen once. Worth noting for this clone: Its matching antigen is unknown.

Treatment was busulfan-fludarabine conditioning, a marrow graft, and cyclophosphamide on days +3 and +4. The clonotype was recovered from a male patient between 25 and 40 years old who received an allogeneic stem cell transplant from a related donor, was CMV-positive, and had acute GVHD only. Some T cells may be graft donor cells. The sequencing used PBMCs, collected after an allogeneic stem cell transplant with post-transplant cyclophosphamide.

DNA for the CDR3: TGTGCCAGCAGCCATCAGACAGGGTCCTCCTACGAGCAGTACTTC. Translation: CASSHQTGSSYEQYF. The V call is TRBV11-2, the J call TRBJ2-7; 7 nucleotides agree with TRBD1. There are 15 residues in the CDR3. Germline CDR1 and CDR2: SGHAT and FQNNGV. Trimming cost V 5 bases and J 0 bases; bases outside gene matches: 7.